These 32 T cell receptor beta chains originate from one sample sequenced in a study of blood T cell repertoires in COVID-19. The protocol was immunoSEQ multiplex PCR, while the TCRdb copy is restricted to in-frame clones and leaves out a portion. In the table there are approximately 440,000 clones, more than 70% of which are singletons. The sample consisted of peripheral blood. The receptors here all came from a woman between 50 and 59 years old with COVID-19, enrolled during active disease.

V usage is TRBV4-2 and J usage is TRBJ2-3, with 9 bases that match TRBD2. The germline V gene encodes CDR1 LGHNA and CDR2 YNFKEQ. J was trimmed by 2 bases and V by 2 bases; bases with no gene match: 5. The CDR3 runs 16 residues. CDR3 sequence (DNA): TGTGCCAGCAGCCAAAAGGCTAGCGGGAACACAGATACGCAGTATTTT. Translation gives CASSQKASGNTDTQYF.

The chain has TRBV3-1 (or the pseudogene TRBV3-2) and TRBJ2-7; 10 bases line up with TRBD1. With V trimmed by 3 bases and J by 0 bases, 5 bases remained unmatched. The CDR3 runs 16 residues. Germline CDR1 reads LGHDT; CDR2 reads YNNKEL (reference sequence). Written as DNA, the CDR3 is TGTGCCAGCAGCCAGGACAGGGGGATCCTCTCCTACGAGCAGTACTTC. The encoded protein is CASSQDRGILSYEQYF.

The sample holds a few counts of this clone. The chain combines TRBV7-2 with TRBJ1-4, with 10 positions matching TRBD1. J gave up 8 bases and V 5 bases, and 5 bases lay outside the gene matches. The CDR3 has 14 residues. Germline V gene sequence: CDR1 SGHTA, CDR2 FQGNSA. The CDR3 region has the DNA TGTGCCAGCAGCCAAGACAGGGGGCGCGAAAAACTGTTTTTT. Its translation: CASSQDRGREKLFF.

This clone was observed a handful of times. J is TRBJ1-1 and V is TRBV2; the match to TRBD1 covers 7 bases. Per germline, CDR1 SNHLY and CDR2 FYNNEI. This CDR3 region has 14 residues. Losses at the gene ends were 0 bases for V and 9 bases for J; bases not matched to a gene: 7. CDR3 DNA: TGTGCCAGCAGTGAAGCGGTAGGGGGCGCAAAAGCTTTCTTT. Its protein is CASSEAVGGAKAFF.

The V and J genes are TRBV10-1 and TRBJ2-3; D ambiguous. From germline, CDR1 is WNHNN and CDR2 SYGVQD (reference sequence). This CDR3 region has 13 residues. V lost 4 bases, J lost 2 bases, and 7 bases lay in between. CDR3 bases: TGCGCCAGCAGTGGAGGCTCCACAGATACGCAGTATTTT. This encodes CASSGGSTDTQYF.

Comments on this clone: Other DNA variants within this sample encode the same CDR3. The genes are TRBV9 and TRBJ1-1; the D gene is possibly TRBD1 (6 bases). Per the germline V gene, CDR1 is SGDLS and CDR2 is YYNGEE. Trimming took 3 bases from V and 1 from J, leaving 10 bases between them. The CDR3 has 14 residues. The CDR3 loop reads CASSGKQGNTEAFF. DNA for the CDR3: TGTGCCAGCAGCGGCAAACAGGGGAACACTGAAGCTTTCTTT.

The chain combines TRBV4-2 with TRBJ1-1; D gene unclear. CDR1 LGHNA and CDR2 YNFKEQ come from the germline V gene. Trimming took 0 bases from V and 12 from J, leaving 14 bases between them. This CDR3 spans 13 amino acids. The CDR3 sequence is CASSQDRQGSTFF. DNA for the CDR3: TGTGCCAGCAGCCAAGATCGGCAAGGGAGTACTTTCTTT.

The chain carries TRBV27 and TRBJ1-6; 9 nucleotides line up with TRBD1. The CDR3 loop spans 16 amino acids. Germline CDR1 is MNHEY and CDR2 is SMNVEV (reference sequence). Trimming at V came to 4 bases and at J to 0 bases, leaving 1 base not matched to a gene. CDR3 loop: CASSWTGVSYNSPLHF. The DNA for the CDR3 is TGTGCCAGCAGTTGGACAGGGGTCTCCTATAATTCACCCCTCCACTTT.

The chain links TRBV6-5 to TRBJ2-7; D may be TRBD1 (6 bases). Germline V lookup: CDR1 MNHEY, CDR2 SVGAGI. This CDR3 comprises 14 residues. V was pared by 10 bases and J by 0 bases, with 16 bases between. Here the CDR3 reads CAIRLGTTSYEQYF. Here the CDR3 DNA reads TGTGCCATCCGGCTGGGGACAACCTCCTACGAGCAGTACTTC.

The chain uses TRBV5-1 and TRBJ1-5; 8 bases match TRBD1. This CDR3 region has 15 residues. J gave up 5 bases and V 7 bases, and 11 bases lay outside the gene matches. CDR1 is SGHRS, CDR2 YFSETQ, per germline. The CDR3 here is CASREGQALHQPQHF. The CDR3 DNA reads TGCGCCAGCCGAGAGGGACAGGCACTGCATCAGCCCCAGCATTTT.

The gene calls are TRBV5-1 and TRBJ2-4; TRBD1 matches at 9 bases. The CDR3 is 15 amino acids. V dropped 0 bases and J dropped 16; count of bases not matched to a gene: 14. In germline, CDR1 is SGHRS, CDR2 YFSETQ. CDR3 DNA sequence: TGCGCCAGCAGCTTGGACATACAGGGGGCGCGTCCCGTATACTTC. Translated, it gives CASSLDIQGARPVYF.

J is TRBJ1-1 and V is TRBV10-3; D perhaps matches TRBD1 (6 bases). The V gene's germline CDR1 is ENHRY and CDR2 SYGVKD. Trimming shortened V by 5 bases and J by 2 bases, and 9 bases separated the two germline ends. This CDR3 is 13 amino acids long. In nucleotides, the CDR3 is TGTGCCATCAGTCGGACAGACAACACTGAAGCTTTCTTT. Translating gives CAISRTDNTEAFF.

V gene TRBV5-1 combines with J gene TRBJ1-2; TRBD1 might be the D (5 bases). Germline V lookup: CDR1 SGHRS, CDR2 YFSETQ. Trimming cost V 2 bases and J 4 bases, with 24 bases left between them. This CDR3 contains 18 residues. CDR3 in DNA: TGCGCCAGCAGCTTAGCCGGGACGGACTACTCTTCCCTCTATGGCTACACCTTC. This translates into CASSLAGTDYSSLYGYTF. The entire variable domain, with the rest obtained from reference TRBV5-1 and TRBJ1-2, is as follows: KAGVTQTPRYLIKTRGQQVTLSCSPISGHRSVSWYQQTPGQGLQFLFEYFSETQRNKGNFPGRFSGRQFSNSRSEMNVSTLELGDSALYLCASSLAGTDYSSLYGYTFGSGTRLTVV.

The V call is TRBV28, the J call TRBJ2-3, with 8 bases that match TRBD2. J was trimmed by 1 base and V by 8 bases; bases with no gene match: 11. From germline, CDR1 is MDHEN and CDR2 SYDVKM. The CDR3 consists of 16 residues. In nucleotides, the CDR3 is TGTGCCAGCTTCATGACGGGAGGGGGGGGCACAGATACGCAGTATTTT. It specifies CASFMTGGGGTDTQYF. The variable domain in full, with the rest retrieved from reference TRBV28 and TRBJ2-3, is DVKVTQSSRYLVKRTGEKVFLECVQDMDHENMFWYRQDPGLGLRLIYFSYDVKMKEKGDIPEGYSVSREKKERFSLILESASTNQTSMYLCASFMTGGGGTDTQYFGPGTRLTVL.

The chain is built from TRBV30 and TRBJ1-5; 7 bases are shared with TRBD1. The CDR3 is 15 residues long. CDR1 and CDR2 (germline): GTSNPN, SVGIG (reference sequence). After removal of 1 base from V and 4 bases from J, the junction contained 7 bases not matched to a gene. The CDR3 protein is CAWSGGTALNQPQHF. Written as DNA, the CDR3 is TGTGCCTGGAGTGGGGGGACAGCCCTTAATCAGCCCCAGCATTTT.

The chain couples TRBV19 to TRBJ2-3; 10 nucleotides align to TRBD2. Germline CDR1 reads LNHDA; CDR2 reads SQIVND (reference sequence). V trimming: 5 bases; J trimming: 5 bases; junction bases outside the gene matches: 10. The length of the CDR3 is 16 residues. CDR3 DNA: TGTGCCAGTAGTCGAGAGCGGGGGGGCGAGAGAGATACGCAGTATTTT. It specifies CASSRERGGERDTQYF.

This rearrangement joins TRBV9 to TRBJ2-6; tentative D call: TRBD2 (6 bases). The V gene's germline CDR1 is SGDLS and CDR2 YYNGEE. The CDR3 sequence is 22 residues long. V lost 0 bases and J 0 bases, leaving 25 bases between the germline ends. Here the CDR3 DNA reads TGTGCCAGCAGCGTAGCCCATACCCCCCGAGTTAGCGGCTACTCTGGGGCCAACGTCCTGACTTTC. Amino acids: CASSVAHTPRVSGYSGANVLTF.

The rearrangement joins TRBV2 to TRBJ1-4; 8 bases are shared with TRBD1. V dropped 6 bases and J dropped 6; count of bases not matched to a gene: 15. CDR1 and CDR2 from the germline V gene are SNHLY and FYNNEI. CDR3 size: 17 residues. The CDR3 spells CASRPQFIRGRDEKLFF. The DNA for the CDR3 is TGTGCCAGCAGACCCCAGTTTATCAGGGGGCGGGATGAAAAACTGTTTTTT.

V and J are TRBV2 and TRBJ2-2; a possible D gene is TRBD2 (6 bases). V lost 5 bases to trimming and J lost 6 bases, with 34 bases between them. Germline V gene data show CDR1 as SNHLY and CDR2 as FYNNEI. The CDR3 totals 21 residues. CDR3 residues: CASSSLTGLLVPRPPAGELFF. The DNA of the CDR3 is TGTGCCAGCAGTTCCTTAACCGGACTACTGGTTCCTAGACCTCCGGCCGGGGAGCTGTTTTTT.

The rearrangement uses TRBV15 and TRBJ2-5, with a possible D match to TRBD2 (6 bases). CDR1 and CDR2 (germline): LNHNV, YYDKDF (reference sequence). CDR3 length equals 14 residues. V lost 9 bases, J lost 2 bases, and 16 bases lay in between. In DNA form, the CDR3 reads TGTGCCACTGCAGCAGGAGCGGGTCAAGAGACCCAGTACTTC. This translates into CATAAGAGQETQYF.

The chain uses TRBV7-9 and TRBJ2-7; 7 bases map to TRBD1. The CDR3 has 15 residues. V was pared by 0 bases and J by 6 bases, with 8 bases of the junction left unmatched. Germline V gene sequence: CDR1 SEHNR, CDR2 FQNEAQ (reference sequence). This chain's CDR3 is CASSLAGKRGLEQYF. CDR3 in DNA: TGTGCCAGCAGCTTAGCGGGGAAGAGGGGGCTCGAGCAGTACTTC.

The rearrangement uses TRBV9 and TRBJ2-5; TRBD1 is a possible D gene (6 bases). With 4 bases removed from V and 5 bases from J, the gap between germline ends came to 15 bases. Germline V CDR1 and CDR2: SGDLS, YYNGEE. The CDR3 is made up of 14 amino acids. CDR3 region: CASSSSTGYETQYF. DNA for the CDR3: TGTGCCAGCAGCTCCTCTACAGGGTATGAGACCCAGTACTTC. Looking up the rest from reference TRBV9 and TRBJ2-5 gives the full variable domain: DSGVTQTPKHLITATGQRVTLRCSPRSGDLSVYWYQQSLDQGLQFLIQYYNGEERAKGNILERFSAQQFPDLHSELNLSSLELGDSALYFCASSSSTGYETQYFGPGTRLLVL.

The CDR3 nucleotides read TGTGCCAGCAGACCATCCGGACAGGGAACTGAAGCTTTCTTT. Protein sequence: CASRPSGQGTEAFF. The J gene is TRBJ1-1, the V gene TRBV28; TRBD1 matches 8 bases. Germline CDR1 and CDR2: MDHEN and SYDVKM. V lost 6 bases, J lost 5 bases, and 8 bases stayed unmatched. This CDR3 region has 14 residues.

This clone was picked up one time. The chain joins TRBV2 to TRBJ2-1, with D maybe TRBD2 (5 bases). The germline V gene encodes CDR1 SNHLY and CDR2 FYNNEI. The length of the CDR3 is 15 residues. The V and J ends lost 6 bases and 0 bases respectively, with 12 bases between them. The CDR3 loop is CASRAEGSSYNEQFF. In nucleotides, the CDR3 is TGTGCCAGCAGGGCCGAAGGGAGCTCCTACAATGAGCAGTTCTTC. The full variable domain, in which reference TRBV2 and TRBJ2-1 provide the parts outside the CDR3, is EPEVTQTPSHQVTQMGQEVILRCVPISNHLYFYWYRQILGQKVEFLVSFYNNEISEKSEIFDDQFSVERPDGSNFTLKIRSTKLEDSAMYFCASRAEGSSYNEQFFGPGTRLTVL.

The rearrangement joins TRBV18 to TRBJ1-2; 12 bases agree with TRBD1. J was trimmed by 7 bases and V by 3 bases; bases with no gene match: 9. CDR1 is KGHSH, CDR2 LQKENI, per germline. The CDR3 spans 16 residues. The chain's CDR3 is CASSPSGTGGAFGYTF. The DNA of the CDR3 is TGTGCCAGCTCACCTTCCGGGACAGGGGGCGCTTTTGGCTACACCTTC.

V and J are TRBV11-2 and TRBJ1-2; perhaps TRBD1 as D (5 bases). With 0 bases removed from V and 4 bases from J, the gap between germline ends came to 12 bases. CDR1 SGHAT and CDR2 FQNNGV come from the germline V gene. The CDR3 is made up of 15 amino acids. In DNA, the CDR3 is TGTGCCAGCAGCTTAGATCGGGTGGGGGGCTATGGCTACACCTTC. It is translated as CASSLDRVGGYGYTF.

The chain has TRBV6-5 and TRBJ2-6, with D maybe TRBD2 (5 bases). Germline V CDR1 and CDR2: MNHEY, SVGAGI. The CDR3 contains 13 residues. V gave up 7 bases and J gave up 2 bases, with 6 bases separating them. The CDR3 sequence is CASTGTGANVLTF. The CDR3 DNA reads TGTGCCAGCACGGGGACTGGGGCCAACGTCCTGACTTTC.

The V call is TRBV4-2, the J call TRBJ1-5; D is uncertain. CDR3 length: 15 amino acids. Trimming stripped 1 base from V and 11 bases from J, with 18 bases between. Germline V gene lookup returns CDR1 LGHNA and CDR2 YNFKEQ. The CDR3 DNA follows: TGTGCCAGCAGCCAAGGGATGGGCGTTCGGGAGACCCAGCATTTT. Protein: CASSQGMGVRETQHF.

This chain's CDR3 is CASARGSSYEQYF. The CDR3, as DNA: TGCGCGAGTGCCCGGGGGAGTTCCTACGAGCAGTACTTC. The rearrangement uses TRBV10-1 and TRBJ2-7; D possibly corresponds to TRBD2 (6 bases). Germline lookup yields CDR1 WNHNN and CDR2 SYGVQD (reference sequence). This CDR3 is 13 amino acids long.

The chain combines TRBV3-1 (or the pseudogene TRBV3-2) with TRBJ2-2; TRBD1 is a possible D gene (6 bases). Trimming pared 5 bases from V and 1 base from J, leaving 14 bases between. Germline assignment: CDR1 LGHDT and CDR2 YNNKEL (reference sequence). This CDR3 is 16 amino acids long. Written as DNA, the CDR3 is TGTGCCAGCAGCTACACAGGGCCATTGAACACCGGGGAGCTGTTTTTT. Its protein product is CASSYTGPLNTGELFF.

The chain links TRBV27 to TRBJ2-7; D not certain. The V and J ends lost 0 bases and 7 bases respectively, with 13 bases between them. The CDR3 is 14 residues long. Germline CDR1 and CDR2: MNHEY and SMNVEV (reference sequence). DNA of the CDR3: TGTGCCAGCAGTTTATCGAGATTAGCTAGGGAGCAGTACTTC. Encoded protein: CASSLSRLAREQYF.

The chain links TRBV28 to TRBJ1-1; TRBD1 might be the D (5 bases). This CDR3 comprises 13 residues. Germline CDR1 is MDHEN and CDR2 is SYDVKM. The ends were cut back, 8 bases at V and 5 bases at J, with 15 bases in the middle. As DNA, the CDR3 is TGTGCCAGCGGGGGGTCTCCGAGGACTGAAGCTTTCTTT. Translating gives CASGGSPRTEAFF.